This T cell receptor beta chain came from a study of shared T cell receptors in the human thymus. TCRdb keeps only in-frame clones here, not all; method: immunoSEQ multiplex PCR. Of some 720,000 clones detected, over 75% appear once; the ten largest clones hold 0.01%. V gave up 10 bases and J gave up 2 bases; unmatched junction bases: 12. This CDR3 spans 15 amino acids. CDR1 and CDR2 (germline): SEHNR, FQNEAQ (reference sequence). This same sample was also part of a study on human thymus T cells. That publication notes: From resections taken during corrective heart surgery, the thymus tissue was obtained. Overlap was high between thymic repertoires from unrelated individuals, as reported in related research.

The TCR comes from a boy in the first two years of life with a congenital heart defect. The sequenced sample consisted of thymocytes. The gene calls are TRBV7-9 and TRBJ2-3; TRBD2 matches 7 bases. The CDR3 protein is CATNQTSLSTDTQYF. CDR3 coding DNA: TGTGCCACCAATCAGACTAGCCTCTCCACAGATACGCAGTATTTT.